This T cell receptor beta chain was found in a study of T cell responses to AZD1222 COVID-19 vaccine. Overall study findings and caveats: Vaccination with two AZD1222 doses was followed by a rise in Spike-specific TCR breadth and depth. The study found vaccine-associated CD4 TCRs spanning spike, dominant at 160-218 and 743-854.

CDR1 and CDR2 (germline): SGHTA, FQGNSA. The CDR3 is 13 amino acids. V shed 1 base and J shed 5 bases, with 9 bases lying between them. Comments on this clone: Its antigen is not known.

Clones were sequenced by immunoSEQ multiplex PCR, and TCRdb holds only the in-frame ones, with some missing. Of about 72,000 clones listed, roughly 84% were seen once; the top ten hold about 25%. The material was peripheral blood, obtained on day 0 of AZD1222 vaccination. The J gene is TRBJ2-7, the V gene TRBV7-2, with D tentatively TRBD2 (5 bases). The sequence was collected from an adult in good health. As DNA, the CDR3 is TGTGCCAGCAGCTTAGGACACGGGGACGAGCAGTACTTC. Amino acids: CASSLGHGDEQYF.